This record concerns one T cell receptor beta chain sequence. The entry originates in a study of Graves' ophthalmopathy and Graves' hyperthyroidism. Amplification from RNA transcripts yielded the TCR beta CDR3 regions. Second-round multiplex PCR came after a first-round RT-PCR that employed HTBI primers. TCRdb re-called the multiplex PCR reads through MiXCR, storing one row per CDR3 protein. The table has a few hundred thousand distinct CDR3 sequences, 15% to 20% seen once. This CDR3 is 17 amino acids long. Germline CDR1 reads SGHAT; CDR2 reads FQNNGV. V dropped 6 bases and J dropped 0 bases, with 15 bases sitting between them.

The sequence came from an adult woman with stable Graves' hyperthyroidism. Material for sequencing was peripheral blood. This rearrangement joins TRBV11-2 to TRBJ2-6; D perhaps matches TRBD1 (5 bases). CDR3 coding DNA: TGTGCCAGCAGTCCCACCGCAGGGAACTCTGGGGCCAACGTCCTGACTTTC. This translates into CASSPTAGNSGANVLTF.